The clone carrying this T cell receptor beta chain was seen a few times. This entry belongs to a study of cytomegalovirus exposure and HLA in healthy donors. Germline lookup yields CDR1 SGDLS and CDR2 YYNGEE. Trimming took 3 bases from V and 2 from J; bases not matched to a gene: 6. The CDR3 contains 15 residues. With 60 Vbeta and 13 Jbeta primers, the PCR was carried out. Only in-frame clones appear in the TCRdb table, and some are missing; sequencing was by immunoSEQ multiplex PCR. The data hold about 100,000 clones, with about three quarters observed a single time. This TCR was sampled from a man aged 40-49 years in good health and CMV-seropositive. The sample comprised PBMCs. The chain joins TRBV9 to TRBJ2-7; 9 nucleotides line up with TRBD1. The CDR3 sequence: CASSAGQGPPYEQYF. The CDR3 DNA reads TGTGCCAGCAGCGCGGGACAGGGACCCCCCTACGAGCAGTACTTC.